This T cell receptor (beta chain) was profiled in a study of regulatory T cells in long-lasting Graves disease. Building of the TCR beta libraries involved iRepertoire HTBI primers and Arm-PCR of CDR3 regions. Original data processing: Across samples, around 60 TRBV and roughly 13 TRBJ segments were found. TCRdb passed the multiplex PCR reads through MiXCR, listing each CDR3 protein once. TCRdb's processing, not the authors', yielded these V and J calls. This sample carries 350,000 to 450,000 distinct CDR3 sequences, about 10% of them seen once, and the ten largest clones take approximately 17%. The CDR3 is 19 amino acids. Looked up from germline, CDR1 is LGHNA and CDR2 is YSLEER. V dropped 2 bases and J dropped 3; count of bases not matched to a gene: 15. This clonotype was seen more than once but under ten times. Antigen: not known. The time point here: newly diagnosed GD, antithyroid drugs for less than 3 months. TCR sequences were obtained from RNA taken from PBMCs.

Study results and limitations: Sharing of public clonotypes was greater in persistent patients (around 3,000) than in new patients (about 970).

This sample also belongs to another study, concerning T cells in Graves' hyperthyroidism and ophthalmopathy. That paper states: Graves' hyperthyroidism was deemed stable given no ophthalmopathy progression within 18 months.

This TCR derives from a woman in her late teens or twenties with Graves disease. Sequences were derived from peripheral blood mononuclear cells (PBMCs), sampled at new diagnosis, from a patient treated with antithyroid drugs. This chain uses TRBV4-3 with TRBJ2-3; 9 bases are shared with TRBD2. CDR3 sequence reads: CASSQLAGSYHVKTDTQYF. The CDR3 coding sequence is TGCGCCAGCAGCCAACTAGCGGGATCATATCATGTCAAGACAGATACGCAGTATTTT.